Listed below are T cell receptor beta chains from one sample, sequenced in a study of T cell responses to AZD1222 COVID-19 vaccine. Clones were read by immunoSEQ multiplex PCR, and TCRdb kept only the in-frame ones, dropping some. The repertoire includes about 110,000 clones, about nine tenths of them detected once, and 8% sits in the top ten. The sequencing here drew on peripheral blood, taken 28 days after the second AZD1222 dose. These receptors came from an adult who received the AZD1222 COVID-19 vaccine. Each CDR3 is given with its conserved first and last residue. D genes are given only for firm matches.

J	D	V	DNA	CDR3
TRBJ2-2	NA	TRBV11-2	TGTGCCAGCAGCGGGGGCCGGCCCGGGGAGCTGTTTTTT	CASSGGRPGELFF
TRBJ2-5	NA	TRBV7-7	TGTGCTAGCAGCTTATCCGGAGAGACCCAGTACTTC	CASSLSGETQYF
TRBJ2-3	NA	TRBV29-1	TGCAGCGCCTCCGATACGCAGTATTTT	CSASDTQYF
TRBJ1-3	TRBD1	TRBV3-1/TRBV3-2	TGTGCCAGCAGCCAACCTTACAGGGGAACCTCTGGAAACACCATATATTTT	CASSQPYRGTSGNTIYF
TRBJ2-1	NA	TRBV19	TGTGCCAGTAGCACCGGACGGCATTCCTACAATGAGCAGTTCTTC	CASSTGRHSYNEQFF
TRBJ1-4	NA	TRBV2	TGTGCCAGCAGTGAGTCCGGCACAGGGCAGGATCTGTTTTTT	CASSESGTGQDLFF
TRBJ1-1	NA	TRBV11-2	TGTGCCAGCAGCTTTCTTCGGACGCCCAACACTGAAGCTTTCTTT	CASSFLRTPNTEAFF
TRBJ1-2	TRBD1	TRBV4-3	TGCGCCAGCAGCCAAGCAGGGGGGGATGGCTACACCTTC	CASSQAGGDGYTF
TRBJ2-7	NA	TRBV7-2	TGTGCCAGCAGCCCTCGTACTTCTGGGGCGACCGAGCAGTACTTC	CASSPRTSGATEQYF
TRBJ1-5	NA	TRBV19	TGTGCCAGTAGTATAGAGGGGCCCAGTCAGCCCCAGCATTTT	CASSIEGPSQPQHF
TRBJ1-6	TRBD1	TRBV3-1/TRBV3-2	TGTGCCAGCAGCCAAGACGACAGGGGTAATTCACCCCTCCACTTT	CASSQDDRGNSPLHF
TRBJ1-2	TRBD1	TRBV27	TGTGCCAGCACACCCTTGTGGGACAGAGAGATCTATGGCTACACCTTC	CASTPLWDREIYGYTF
TRBJ2-2	NA	TRBV7-3	TGTGCCAGCAGCCTCCTAGGTGGTTCGAACACCGGGGAGCTGTTTTTT	CASSLLGGSNTGELFF
TRBJ2-7	NA	TRBV29-1	TGCAGCGTTGTAGGGAACCGGGGATACGAGCAGTACTTC	CSVVGNRGYEQYF
TRBJ2-3	NA	TRBV3-1/TRBV3-2	TGTGCCAGCAGCCAACATGGGTCGGGGGGCGTTGATACGCAGTATTTT	CASSQHGSGGVDTQYF